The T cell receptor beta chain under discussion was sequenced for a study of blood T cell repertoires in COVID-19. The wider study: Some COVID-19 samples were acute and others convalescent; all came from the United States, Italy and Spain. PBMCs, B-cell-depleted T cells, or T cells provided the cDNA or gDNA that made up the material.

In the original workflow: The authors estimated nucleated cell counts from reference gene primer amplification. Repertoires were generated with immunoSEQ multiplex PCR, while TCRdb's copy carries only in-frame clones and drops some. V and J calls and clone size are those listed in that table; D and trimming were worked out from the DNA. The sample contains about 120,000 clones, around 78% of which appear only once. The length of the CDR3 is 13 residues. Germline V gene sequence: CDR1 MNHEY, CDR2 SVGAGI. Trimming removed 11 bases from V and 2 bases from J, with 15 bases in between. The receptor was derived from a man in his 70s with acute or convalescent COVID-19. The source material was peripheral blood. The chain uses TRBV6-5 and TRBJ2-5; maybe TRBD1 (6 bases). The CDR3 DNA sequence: TGTGCCGTCTCCGGGACAACTCAAGAGACCCAGTACTTC. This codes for CAVSGTTQETQYF.